These 20 T cell receptor beta chains originate from one sample sequenced in a study of response to subunit inactivated influenza vaccine. TCRdb ran MiXCR on the RT-PCR reads and lists one entry per CDR3 protein. The sample carries 450,000 to 600,000 distinct CDR3 sequences, less than 7.5% recorded once. The input for sequencing was PBMCs from blood, taken roughly 24 months after vaccination. These receptors originate from a man between 50 and 69 years old who received an inactivated influenza vaccine.

V usage is TRBV5-1 and J usage is TRBJ1-1; D is possibly TRBD1 (5 bases). The germline V and J ends were trimmed by 4 bases and 6 bases, with 16 bases remaining between them. The germline gives CDR1 SGHRS, CDR2 YFSETQ. The CDR3 is 14 residues long. The CDR3 nucleotides read TGCGCCAGCAGCCCACCTGCGGGGCACGCTGAAGCTTTCTTT. Residues: CASSPPAGHAEAFF.

This clonotype was picked up a small number of times. This chain joins TRBV12-3 or TRBV12-4 and TRBJ1-1; possible D gene TRBD1, 6 bases. The CDR3 extends over 16 amino acids. V lost 6 bases and J lost 2, with 19 bases in between. Here the CDR3 DNA reads TGTGCCAGCAGCCCGGGGGAGGGGGGTGGCAACACTGAAGCTTTCTTT. Amino acid sequence: CASSPGEGGGNTEAFF.

This chain uses TRBV23-1 with TRBJ1-6; no firm D call. TRBV23-1 is an ORF, with its function uncertain. Trimming removed 4 bases at V and 7 bases at J, with 8 bases between. The CDR3 extends over 13 amino acids. CDR3 DNA: TGCGCCAGCAGTCCTAAAGCGAATTCACCCCTCCACTTT. Its protein product is CASSPKANSPLHF.

In this sample, this clonotype turned up a few times. V usage is TRBV7-9 and J usage is TRBJ2-2; D is uncertain. This CDR3 is built from 15 residues. V was cut by 3 bases and J by 5 bases, with 13 bases left in between. Germline loops: CDR1 SEHNR, CDR2 FQNEAQ (reference sequence). CDR3 sequence: CASSLGKEQTGELFF. In nucleotides, the CDR3 is TGTGCCAGCAGCTTGGGGAAAGAGCAGACCGGGGAGCTGTTTTTT.

The table lists this clonotype with a few counts. The chain carries TRBV4-3 and TRBJ1-1; TRBD1 is a possible D gene (5 bases). The germline V gene encodes CDR1 LGHNA and CDR2 YSLEER. V was trimmed by 0 bases and J by 4 bases, leaving 9 bases between them. The CDR3 is 14 residues long. CDR3 nucleotides: TGCGCCAGCAGCCAAGATTTGGGGGGCACTGAAGCTTTCTTT. It codes for CASSQDLGGTEAFF.

This chain uses TRBV7-9 with TRBJ2-3; 12 positions match TRBD2. The ends lost 5 bases at V and 4 bases at J; junction bases unmatched: 10. Germline loops: CDR1 SEHNR, CDR2 FQNEAQ (reference sequence). CDR3 size: 17 residues. In DNA, the CDR3 is TGTGCCAGCAGCCGCTTTAGGACTAGCGGGATGGCAGATACGCAGTATTTT. The encoded protein is CASSRFRTSGMADTQYF.

This clonotype was found many times. The chain recombines TRBV7-2 with TRBJ2-2; no definite D call. Germline CDR1 reads SGHTA; CDR2 reads FQGNSA. The CDR3 totals 11 residues. Trimming removed 5 bases from V and 6 bases from J, with 4 bases in between. The CDR3 protein is CASSPAGELFF. In nucleotides, the CDR3 is TGTGCCAGCAGCCCAGCCGGGGAGCTGTTTTTT.

This clonotype has just a few counts. This CDR3 reads CSVETVRGQGDEQYF. The CDR3 DNA reads TGCAGCGTTGAAACGGTGAGGGGACAGGGTGACGAGCAGTACTTC. The rearrangement joins TRBV29-1 to TRBJ2-7; 9 nucleotides agree with TRBD1. The germline V gene encodes CDR1 SQVTM and CDR2 ANQGSEA. V shed 2 bases and J 5 bases; nucleotides not matched to a gene: 10. This CDR3 has 15 residues.

This clonotype has at least ten counts. The chain carries TRBV6-6 and TRBJ2-7, with D possibly matching TRBD1 (6 bases). V was cut by 2 bases and J by 4 bases, with 9 bases left in between. Germline CDR1 MNHNY, CDR2 SVGAGI (reference sequence). CDR3 length: 13 residues. The CDR3 nucleotides read TGTGCCAGCAGTTACACCCAGGGGTACGAGCAGTACTTC. As protein: CASSYTQGYEQYF.

The V gene is TRBV6-1, the J gene TRBJ1-1; D unclear. V was pared by 7 bases and J by 2 bases, with 14 bases between. This CDR3 comprises 14 residues. CDR1 is MNHNS, CDR2 SASEGT, per germline. In DNA, the CDR3 is TGTGCCAGCACCTACGCACCTACTAACACTGAAGCTTTCTTT. It codes for CASTYAPTNTEAFF.

The chain employs TRBV6-2 or TRBV6-3 and TRBJ2-1, with TRBD2 matching over 8 bases. Trimming at V came to 2 bases and at J to 7 bases, leaving 10 bases not matched to a gene. The CDR3 is 16 amino acids. Germline V gives CDR1 MNHEY, CDR2 SVGEGT. CDR3 coding DNA: TGTGCCAGCAGTTACCGAGGTAGCGGGATTTTTAATGAGCAGTTCTTC. Protein sequence: CASSYRGSGIFNEQFF.

In its sample, this clonotype was seen a few times. The chain couples TRBV6-1 to TRBJ1-6, with D uncertain. Germline V gives CDR1 MNHNS, CDR2 SASEGT. The V end was cut by 2 bases, the J end by 10 bases, with 9 bases between. The CDR3 has 13 amino acids. The CDR3 here is CASSETLTSPLHF. In DNA, the CDR3 is TGTGCCAGCAGTGAAACCTTAACATCACCCCTCCACTTT.

This chain links TRBV25-1 with TRBJ2-3; possibly TRBD1 or TRBD2 for D (5 bases each). V lost 2 bases and J lost 4, with 22 bases in between. The CDR3 covers 18 residues. Per the germline V gene, CDR1 is MGHDK and CDR2 is SYGVNS. CDR3: CASSEVFGAGAISDTQYF. CDR3 bases: TGTGCCAGCAGTGAAGTATTTGGGGCCGGGGCAATATCAGATACGCAGTATTTT.

This clonotype was seen ten or more times. The V and J genes are TRBV4-2 and TRBJ2-1, with 10 nucleotides matching TRBD2. Germline V CDR1 and CDR2: LGHNA, YNFKEQ. Trimming removed 4 bases from V and 4 bases from J; junction bases left unmatched: 7. The CDR3 sequence is 16 residues long. For the CDR3, the DNA is TGTGCCAGCAGCCCAGAAGCGGGAGGGGGGTACAATGAGCAGTTCTTC. Its translation is CASSPEAGGGYNEQFF.

There are many counts of this clonotype. J is TRBJ2-6 and V is TRBV20-1, with a weak D call TRBD2 (5 bases). The CDR3 spans 17 residues. CDR1 DFQATT and CDR2 SNEGSKA come from the germline V gene (reference sequence). Deletions cut 6 bases from V and 0 bases from J, with 18 bases between. The CDR3 is CSAKDMRRNSGANVLTF. CDR3 coding DNA: TGCAGTGCCAAAGATATGAGGAGGAACTCTGGGGCCAACGTCCTGACTTTC.

At least ten counts were recorded for this clonotype. This chain links TRBV2 with TRBJ2-5; D may be TRBD2 (6 bases). V was cut by 7 bases and J by 7 bases, with 13 bases left in between. Germline V lookup: CDR1 SNHLY, CDR2 FYNNEI. This CDR3 spans 12 amino acids. CDR3 loop: CASNTGSGTQYF. The DNA of the CDR3 is TGTGCCAGCAACACCGGGAGTGGGACCCAGTACTTC.

The V and J genes are TRBV20-1 and TRBJ2-3; possibly TRBD2 for D (7 bases). Per the germline V gene, CDR1 is DFQATT and CDR2 is SNEGSKA (reference sequence). Trimming pared 6 bases from V and 2 bases from J, leaving 18 bases between. The CDR3 covers 15 residues. Written as DNA, the CDR3 is TGCAGTGCCCAAGGGGGGAGGGGTATCACAGATACGCAGTATTTT. Its translation: CSAQGGRGITDTQYF.

This clonotype was detected many times. CDR3 region: CASSKMSSGSYEQFF. The CDR3 region has the DNA TGTGCCAGCAGCAAAATGTCTAGCGGGAGCTATGAGCAGTTCTTC. The rearrangement links TRBV7-2 to TRBJ2-1; 10 nucleotides align to TRBD2. Losses at the gene ends were 5 bases for V and 8 bases for J; bases not matched to a gene: 9. CDR1 is SGHTA, CDR2 FQGNSA, per germline. The CDR3 runs 15 residues.

This clonotype showed up many times. V and J are TRBV6-2 or TRBV6-3 and TRBJ2-7; either TRBD1 or TRBD2 may fit D (5 bases each). The CDR3 length is 17 residues. CDR1 MNHEY and CDR2 SVGEGT come from the germline V gene. V was cut by 0 bases and J by 0 bases, with 15 bases left in between. The CDR3 sequence is CASSYSTVRAFSYEQYF. CDR3 in DNA: TGTGCCAGCAGTTACTCGACAGTGCGGGCCTTCTCCTACGAGCAGTACTTC.

The table lists this clonotype with many counts. The rearrangement uses TRBV6-1 and TRBJ2-7; a possible D gene is TRBD2 (7 bases). This CDR3 comprises 14 residues. Trimming removed 2 bases from V and 6 bases from J, with 14 bases in between. Germline assignment: CDR1 MNHNS and CDR2 SASEGT. DNA for the CDR3: TGTGCCAGCAGTGAATATGGGCGGGGGCCCGAGCAGTACTTC. Translated, it gives CASSEYGRGPEQYF.